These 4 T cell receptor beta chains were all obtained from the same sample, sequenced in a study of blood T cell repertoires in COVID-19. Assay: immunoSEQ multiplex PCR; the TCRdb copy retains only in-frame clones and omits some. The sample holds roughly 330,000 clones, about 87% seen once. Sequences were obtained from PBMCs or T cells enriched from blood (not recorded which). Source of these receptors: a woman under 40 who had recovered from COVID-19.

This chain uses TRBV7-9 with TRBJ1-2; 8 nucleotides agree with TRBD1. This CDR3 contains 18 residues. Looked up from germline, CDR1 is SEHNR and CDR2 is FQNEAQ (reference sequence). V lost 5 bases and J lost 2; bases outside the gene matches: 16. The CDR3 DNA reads TGTGCCAGCAGCCTCAAGGGACAGGACAATCGAGGGAACTATGGCTACACCTTC. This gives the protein CASSLKGQDNRGNYGYTF.

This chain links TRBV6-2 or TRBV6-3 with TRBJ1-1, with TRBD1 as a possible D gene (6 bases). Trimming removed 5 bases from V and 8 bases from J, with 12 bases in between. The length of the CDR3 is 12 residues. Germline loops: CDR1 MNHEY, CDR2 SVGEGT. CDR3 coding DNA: TGTGCCAGCAGTCACCGACAGGTAGAAGCTTTCTTT. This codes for CASSHRQVEAFF.

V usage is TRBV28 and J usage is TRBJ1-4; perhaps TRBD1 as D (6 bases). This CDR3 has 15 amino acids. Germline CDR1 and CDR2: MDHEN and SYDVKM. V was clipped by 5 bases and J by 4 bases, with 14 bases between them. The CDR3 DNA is TGTGCCAGCAGTCCGATACAGGGAATTAATGAAAAACTGTTTTTT. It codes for CASSPIQGINEKLFF.

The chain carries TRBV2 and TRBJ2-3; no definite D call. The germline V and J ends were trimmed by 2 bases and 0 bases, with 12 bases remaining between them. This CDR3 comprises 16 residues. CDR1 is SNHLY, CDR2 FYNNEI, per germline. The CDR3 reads CASSEQTPSSTDTQYF. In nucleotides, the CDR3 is TGTGCCAGCAGTGAACAGACTCCGTCTAGCACAGATACGCAGTATTTT.